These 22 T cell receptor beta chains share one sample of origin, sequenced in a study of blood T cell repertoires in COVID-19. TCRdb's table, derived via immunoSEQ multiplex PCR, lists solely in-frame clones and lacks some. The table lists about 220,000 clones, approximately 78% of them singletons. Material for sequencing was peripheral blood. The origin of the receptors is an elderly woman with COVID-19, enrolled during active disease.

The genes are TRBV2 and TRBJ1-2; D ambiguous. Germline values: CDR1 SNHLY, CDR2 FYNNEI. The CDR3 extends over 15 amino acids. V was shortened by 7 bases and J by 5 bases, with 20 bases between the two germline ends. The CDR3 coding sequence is TGTGCCAGCATCCTTTGGAGGGAGTCGGAGTATGGCTACACCTTC. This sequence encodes CASILWRESEYGYTF. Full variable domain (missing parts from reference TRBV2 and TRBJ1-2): EPEVTQTPSHQVTQMGQEVILRCVPISNHLYFYWYRQILGQKVEFLVSFYNNEISEKSEIFDDQFSVERPDGSNFTLKIRSTKLEDSAMYFCASILWRESEYGYTFGSGTRLTVV.

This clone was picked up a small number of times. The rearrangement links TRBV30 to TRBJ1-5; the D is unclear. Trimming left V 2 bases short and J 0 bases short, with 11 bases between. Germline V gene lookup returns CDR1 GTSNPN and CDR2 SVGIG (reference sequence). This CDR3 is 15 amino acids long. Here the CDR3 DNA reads TGTGCCTGGAGTAGGACTTCTGGTAGCAATCAGCCCCAGCATTTT. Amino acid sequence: CAWSRTSGSNQPQHF.

CDR3 sequence: CASSPRDPGKLFF. The DNA of the CDR3 is TGTGCCAGCAGCCCCCGGGATCCCGGAAAACTGTTTTTT. This chain joins TRBV6-5 and TRBJ1-4; no reliable D call. Looked up from germline, CDR1 is MNHEY and CDR2 is SVGAGI. CDR3 length equals 13 residues. V was cut by 6 bases and J by 10 bases, with 15 bases left in between.

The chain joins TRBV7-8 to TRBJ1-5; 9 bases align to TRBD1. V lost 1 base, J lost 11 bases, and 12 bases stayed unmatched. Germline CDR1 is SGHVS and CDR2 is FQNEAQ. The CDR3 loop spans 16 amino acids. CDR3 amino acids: CASSLEMRDRVMAQHF. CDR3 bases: TGTGCCAGCAGCTTAGAGATGCGGGACAGGGTCATGGCCCAGCATTTT.

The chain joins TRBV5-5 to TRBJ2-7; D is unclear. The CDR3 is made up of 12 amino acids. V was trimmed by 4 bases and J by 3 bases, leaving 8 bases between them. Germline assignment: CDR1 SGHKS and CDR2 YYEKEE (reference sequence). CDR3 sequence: CASSNTGYEQYF. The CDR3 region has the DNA TGTGCCAGCAGCAACACGGGCTACGAGCAGTACTTC.

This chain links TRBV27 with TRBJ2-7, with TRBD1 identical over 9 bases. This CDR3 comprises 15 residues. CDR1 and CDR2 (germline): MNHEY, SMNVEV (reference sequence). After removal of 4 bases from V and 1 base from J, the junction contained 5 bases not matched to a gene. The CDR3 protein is CASSSQGAGSYEQYF. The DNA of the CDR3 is TGTGCCAGCAGTTCACAGGGGGCAGGGTCCTACGAGCAGTACTTC.

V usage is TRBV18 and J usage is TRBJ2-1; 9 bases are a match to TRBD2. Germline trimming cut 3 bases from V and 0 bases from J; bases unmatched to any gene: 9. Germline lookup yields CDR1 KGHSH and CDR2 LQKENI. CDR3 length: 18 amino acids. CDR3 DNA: TGTGCCAGCTCACCCGGGACTAGCCCCGTGAGCTCCTACAATGAGCAGTTCTTC. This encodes CASSPGTSPVSSYNEQFF.

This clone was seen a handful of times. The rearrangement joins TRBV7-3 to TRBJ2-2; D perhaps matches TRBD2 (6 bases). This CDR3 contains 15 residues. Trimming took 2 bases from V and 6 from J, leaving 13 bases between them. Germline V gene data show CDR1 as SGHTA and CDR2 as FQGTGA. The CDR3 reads CASSLEGPGAGELFF. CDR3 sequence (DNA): TGTGCCAGCAGCTTAGAGGGGCCGGGGGCCGGGGAGCTGTTTTTT. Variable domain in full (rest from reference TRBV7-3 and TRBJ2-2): GAGVSQTPSNKVTEKGKYVELRCDPISGHTALYWYRQSLGQGPEFLIYFQGTGAADDSGLPNDRFFAVRPEGSVSTLKIQRTERGDSAVYLCASSLEGPGAGELFFGEGSRLTVL.

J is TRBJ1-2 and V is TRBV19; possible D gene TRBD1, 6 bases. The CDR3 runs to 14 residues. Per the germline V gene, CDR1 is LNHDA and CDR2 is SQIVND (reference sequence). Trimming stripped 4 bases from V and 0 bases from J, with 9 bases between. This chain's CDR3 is CASSTDRPNYGYTF. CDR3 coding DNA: TGTGCCAGTAGTACGGACAGACCTAACTATGGCTACACCTTC.

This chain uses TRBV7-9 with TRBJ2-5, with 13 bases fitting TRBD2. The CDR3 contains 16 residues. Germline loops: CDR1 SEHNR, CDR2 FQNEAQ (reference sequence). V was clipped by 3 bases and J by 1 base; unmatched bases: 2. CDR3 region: CASSLTSGGLQETQYF. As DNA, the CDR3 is TGTGCCAGCAGCTTGACTAGCGGGGGGCTCCAAGAGACCCAGTACTTC.

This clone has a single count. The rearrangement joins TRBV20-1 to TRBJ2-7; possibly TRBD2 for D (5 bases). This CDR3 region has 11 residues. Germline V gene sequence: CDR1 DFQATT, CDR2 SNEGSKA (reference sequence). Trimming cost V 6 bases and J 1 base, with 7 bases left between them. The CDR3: CSAGDSYEQYF. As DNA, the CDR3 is TGCAGTGCCGGGGATTCCTACGAGCAGTACTTC.

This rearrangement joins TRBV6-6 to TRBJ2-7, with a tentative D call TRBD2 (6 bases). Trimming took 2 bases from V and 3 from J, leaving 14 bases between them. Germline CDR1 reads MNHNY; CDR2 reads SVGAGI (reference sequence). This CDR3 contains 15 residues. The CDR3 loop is CASSYLRGPDYEQYF. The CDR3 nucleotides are TGTGCCAGCAGTTACCTGCGGGGCCCGGACTACGAGCAGTACTTC.

CDR3 loop: CASAQLAGAGEQYF. In DNA form, the CDR3 reads TGTGCCAGCGCCCAACTAGCGGGAGCTGGCGAGCAGTACTTC. V gene TRBV3-1 (or the pseudogene TRBV3-2) combines with J gene TRBJ2-7; 11 nucleotides line up with TRBD2. Germline lookup yields CDR1 LGHDT and CDR2 YNNKEL (reference sequence). J gave up 6 bases and V 8 bases, and 9 bases lay outside the gene matches. The CDR3 loop spans 14 amino acids.

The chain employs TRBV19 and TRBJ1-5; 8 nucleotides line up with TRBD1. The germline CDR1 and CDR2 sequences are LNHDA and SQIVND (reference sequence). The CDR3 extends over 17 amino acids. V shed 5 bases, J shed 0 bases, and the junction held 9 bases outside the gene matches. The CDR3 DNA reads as TGTGCCAGTAGTCAACGCCGGACAGGGCATAGCAATCAGCCCCAGCATTTT. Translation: CASSQRRTGHSNQPQHF.

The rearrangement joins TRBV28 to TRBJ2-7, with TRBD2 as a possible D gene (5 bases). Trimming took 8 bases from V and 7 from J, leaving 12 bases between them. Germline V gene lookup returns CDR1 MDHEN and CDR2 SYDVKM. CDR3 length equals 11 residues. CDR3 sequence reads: CASDTSGEQYF. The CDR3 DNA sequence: TGTGCCAGCGACACCTCGGGGGAGCAGTACTTC.

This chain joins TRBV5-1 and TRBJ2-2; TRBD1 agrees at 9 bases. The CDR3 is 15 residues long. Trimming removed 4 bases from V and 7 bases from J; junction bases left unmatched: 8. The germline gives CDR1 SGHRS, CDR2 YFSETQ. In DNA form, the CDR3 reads TGCGCCAGCAGCCAAGGATACAGGGGGCGCGGGGAGCTGTTTTTT. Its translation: CASSQGYRGRGELFF.

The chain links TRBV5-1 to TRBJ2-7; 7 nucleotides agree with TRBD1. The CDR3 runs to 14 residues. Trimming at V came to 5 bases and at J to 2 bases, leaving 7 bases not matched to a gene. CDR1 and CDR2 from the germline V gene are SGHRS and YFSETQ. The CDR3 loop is CASSYDRAPYEQYF. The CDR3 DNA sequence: TGCGCCAGCAGTTACGACAGGGCTCCCTACGAGCAGTACTTC.

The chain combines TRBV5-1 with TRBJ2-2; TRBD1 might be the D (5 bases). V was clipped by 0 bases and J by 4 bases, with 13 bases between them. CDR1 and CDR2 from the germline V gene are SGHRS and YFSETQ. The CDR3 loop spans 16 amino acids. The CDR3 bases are TGCGCCAGCAGCTTGGGAGTAGGGGTCACCACCGGGGAGCTGTTTTTT. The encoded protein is CASSLGVGVTTGELFF.

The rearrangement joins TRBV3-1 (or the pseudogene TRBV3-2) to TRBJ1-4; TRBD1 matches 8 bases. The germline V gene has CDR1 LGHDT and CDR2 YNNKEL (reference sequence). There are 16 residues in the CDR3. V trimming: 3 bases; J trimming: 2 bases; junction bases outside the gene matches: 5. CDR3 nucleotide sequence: TGTGCCAGCAGCCACAGACAGGGGCGGACTAATGAAAAACTGTTTTTT. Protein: CASSHRQGRTNEKLFF.

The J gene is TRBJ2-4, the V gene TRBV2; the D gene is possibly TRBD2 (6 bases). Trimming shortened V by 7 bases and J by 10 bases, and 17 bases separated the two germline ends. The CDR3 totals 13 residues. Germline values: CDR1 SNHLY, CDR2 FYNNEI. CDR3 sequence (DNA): TGTGCCAGCAAGCCTCAGGGACTGGGGATTCAGTACTTC. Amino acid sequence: CASKPQGLGIQYF.

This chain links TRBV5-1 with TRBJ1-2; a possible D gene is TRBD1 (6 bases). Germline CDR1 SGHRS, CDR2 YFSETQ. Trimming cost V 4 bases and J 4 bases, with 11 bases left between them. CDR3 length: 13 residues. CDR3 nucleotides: TGCGCCAGCAGCCACGACAGGACCTATGGCTACACCTTC. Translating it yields CASSHDRTYGYTF. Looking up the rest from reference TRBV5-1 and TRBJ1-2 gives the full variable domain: KAGVTQTPRYLIKTRGQQVTLSCSPISGHRSVSWYQQTPGQGLQFLFEYFSETQRNKGNFPGRFSGRQFSNSRSEMNVSTLELGDSALYLCASSHDRTYGYTFGSGTRLTVV.

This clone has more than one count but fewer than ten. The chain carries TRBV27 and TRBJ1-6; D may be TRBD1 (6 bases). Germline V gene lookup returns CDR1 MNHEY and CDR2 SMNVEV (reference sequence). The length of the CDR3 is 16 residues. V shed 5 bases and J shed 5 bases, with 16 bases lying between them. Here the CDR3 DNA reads TGTGCCAGCAGTCACATCCTCCGGACAGATAATTCACCCCTCCACTTT. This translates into CASSHILRTDNSPLHF.